This is a list of T cell receptor beta chains from one sample in a study of blood T cell repertoires in COVID-19. Assay: immunoSEQ multiplex PCR; the TCRdb copy retains only in-frame clones and omits some. The profile covers around 100,000 clones, with approximately 86% appearing a single time and 4.5% taken by the ten largest. Sequencing was carried out using peripheral blood. These receptors were taken from a man between 40 and 49 years old with acute or convalescent COVID-19. CDR3s include the opening cysteine and the closing phenylalanine or tryptophan. D genes are given only for firm matches. Only part of the rows carry a size: once, few, many, or a class if the clone is expanded.

V gene: TRBV11-2
J gene: TRBJ2-5
clone size: NA
D gene: NA
CDR3 protein: CASSLGTASTETQYF
CDR3 DNA: TGTGCCAGCAGCTTAGGGACTGCCTCTACAGAGACCCAGTACTTC

V gene: TRBV15
J gene: TRBJ1-1
clone size: NA
D gene: NA
CDR3 protein: CATARAGNTEAFF
CDR3 DNA: TGTGCCACCGCCAGGGCTGGAAACACTGAAGCTTTCTTT

V gene: TRBV5-1
J gene: TRBJ1-1
clone size: NA
D gene: NA
CDR3 protein: CASSFSRGNTEAFF
CDR3 DNA: TGCGCCAGCAGCTTCAGTAGAGGGAACACTGAAGCTTTCTTT

V gene: TRBV15
J gene: TRBJ1-5
clone size: NA
D gene: TRBD1
CDR3 protein: CATSRTGVSQPQHF
CDR3 DNA: TGTGCCACCAGCAGAACAGGGGTGAGTCAGCCCCAGCATTTT

V gene: TRBV10-3
J gene: TRBJ1-5
clone size: NA
D gene: NA
CDR3 protein: CAISESQGGQPQHF
CDR3 DNA: TGTGCCATCAGTGAGTCGCAGGGCGGTCAGCCCCAGCATTTT

V gene: TRBV28
J gene: TRBJ2-1
clone size: NA
D gene: TRBD2
CDR3 protein: CASSRPGTTYNEQFF
CDR3 DNA: TGTGCCAGCAGCCGACCCGGGACTACCTACAATGAGCAGTTCTTC

V gene: TRBV19
J gene: TRBJ1-1
clone size: once
D gene: NA
CDR3 protein: CASSGQVNTEAFF
CDR3 DNA: TGTGCCAGTAGTGGGCAAGTGAACACTGAAGCTTTCTTT

V gene: TRBV5-4
J gene: TRBJ2-3
clone size: NA
D gene: TRBD2
CDR3 protein: CASRKVASGLTDTQYF
CDR3 DNA: TGTGCCAGCAGAAAGGTGGCTAGCGGCCTGACAGATACGCAGTATTTT

V gene: TRBV3-1/TRBV3-2
J gene: TRBJ2-1
clone size: NA
D gene: NA
CDR3 protein: CASSQDHRDNEQFF
CDR3 DNA: TGTGCCAGCAGCCAAGATCACAGGGACAATGAGCAGTTCTTC

V gene: TRBV4-2
J gene: TRBJ2-7
clone size: few
D gene: TRBD1
CDR3 protein: CASSQAVGGTYEQYF
CDR3 DNA: TGTGCCAGCAGCCAAGCGGTAGGGGGCACCTACGAGCAGTACTTC

V gene: TRBV5-1
J gene: TRBJ1-3
clone size: NA
D gene: TRBD1
CDR3 protein: CASSPGQGGGNTIYF
CDR3 DNA: TGCGCCAGCAGCCCCGGACAGGGAGGTGGAAACACCATATATTTT

V gene: TRBV29-1
J gene: TRBJ2-1
clone size: NA
D gene: NA
CDR3 protein: CSVDGRQEQFF
CDR3 DNA: TGCAGCGTTGATGGGAGGCAAGAGCAGTTCTTC

V gene: TRBV5-1
J gene: TRBJ1-2
clone size: NA
D gene: NA
CDR3 protein: CASSLRAGPGYTF
CDR3 DNA: TGCGCCAGCAGCTTACGGGCAGGGCCGGGCTACACCTTC

V gene: TRBV11-2
J gene: TRBJ2-1
clone size: NA
D gene: NA
CDR3 protein: CASSLVVAASSYNEQFF
CDR3 DNA: TGTGCCAGCAGCTTAGTAGTCGCAGCGAGCTCCTACAATGAGCAGTTCTTC

V gene: TRBV19
J gene: TRBJ2-3
clone size: NA
D gene: TRBD2
CDR3 protein: CASSRAGGTDTQYF
CDR3 DNA: TGTGCCAGTAGTAGGGCGGGAGGCACAGATACGCAGTATTTT

V gene: TRBV10-3
J gene: TRBJ2-2
clone size: NA
D gene: TRBD2
CDR3 protein: CAALELAGIGELFF
CDR3 DNA: TGTGCCGCCCTGGAGCTAGCGGGAATCGGGGAGCTGTTTTTT

V gene: TRBV9
J gene: TRBJ2-7
clone size: NA
D gene: TRBD2
CDR3 protein: CASSHSSGRPTVMYEQYF
CDR3 DNA: TGTGCCAGCAGCCATTCTAGCGGGAGGCCTACCGTGATGTACGAGCAGTACTTC

V gene: TRBV3-1/TRBV3-2
J gene: TRBJ2-1
clone size: NA
D gene: TRBD2
CDR3 protein: CASSQGVISSGRNEQFF
CDR3 DNA: TGTGCCAGCAGCCAAGGGGTGATTTCCAGCGGGAGGAATGAGCAGTTCTTC

V gene: TRBV7-7
J gene: TRBJ1-3
clone size: NA
D gene: NA
CDR3 protein: CASSEYAFPSGNTIYF
CDR3 DNA: TGTGCCAGCAGCGAGTACGCTTTTCCCTCTGGAAACACCATATATTTT

V gene: TRBV11-2
J gene: TRBJ1-3
clone size: NA
D gene: NA
CDR3 protein: CASSLAGGADTIYF
CDR3 DNA: TGTGCCAGCAGCTTAGCGGGGGGAGCGGACACCATATATTTT

V gene: TRBV12-3/TRBV12-4
J gene: TRBJ2-3
clone size: NA
D gene: NA
CDR3 protein: CASTSADTQYF
CDR3 DNA: TGTGCCAGCACCTCCGCAGATACGCAGTATTTT

V gene: TRBV19
J gene: TRBJ1-1
clone size: NA
D gene: TRBD1
CDR3 protein: CASSSPRGETEAFF
CDR3 DNA: TGTGCCAGTAGTTCGCCCAGGGGGGAGACTGAAGCTTTCTTT

V gene: TRBV5-1
J gene: TRBJ1-2
clone size: NA
D gene: TRBD1
CDR3 protein: CASSRTGGAGYTF
CDR3 DNA: TGCGCCAGCTCTCGGACAGGGGGCGCCGGCTACACCTTC

V gene: TRBV4-1
J gene: TRBJ2-2
clone size: NA
D gene: TRBD2
CDR3 protein: CASSLGLAGVGELFF
CDR3 DNA: TGCGCCAGCAGCCTTGGACTAGCGGGGGTGGGGGAGCTGTTTTTT

V gene: TRBV4-2
J gene: TRBJ2-2
clone size: once
D gene: TRBD1
CDR3 protein: CASSQDTQYRTGRSGELFF
CDR3 DNA: TGTGCCAGCAGCCAAGATACGCAGTATAGGACAGGGAGGAGCGGGGAGCTGTTTTTT

V gene: TRBV10-3
J gene: TRBJ2-5
clone size: NA
D gene: TRBD2
CDR3 protein: CAISDASGGTTQYF
CDR3 DNA: TGTGCCATCAGTGATGCTAGCGGGGGGACGACCCAGTACTTC